The rows below give T cell receptor beta chains drawn from one sample of a study of STAT5B mutations in CD4+ large granular lymphocyte leukemia. Profiling relied on immunoSEQ multiplex PCR, and the TCRdb table lists in-frame clones only, not all of them. The table shows about 30,000 clones, with approximately 73% occurring only once. Sequencing used CD4+ T cells from blood buffy coats. The receptors here all came from a human donor in good health. CDR3s include the opening cysteine and the closing phenylalanine or tryptophan. The D gene is left open where the match is weak. Clone size is not always given. Where it is, it says once, few, many or a class for expanded clones.

v_call	d_call	clone_size	j_call	cdr3_nt	cdr3_aa
TRBV7-6	NA	NA	TRBJ1-1	TGTGCCAGCAGCTTATATAAGAACACTGAAGCTTTCTTT	CASSLYKNTEAFF
TRBV19	NA	NA	TRBJ2-6	TGTGCCAGTAGTATAGTGGGCGGGGTTCTCTCTGGGGCCAACGTCCTGACTTTC	CASSIVGGVLSGANVLTF
TRBV15	TRBD2	NA	TRBJ2-5	TGTGCCACCAGCAGAGGGACTAGCGGGGCTACAAGAGAGGAGACCCAGTACTTC	CATSRGTSGATREETQYF
TRBV5-6	NA	few	TRBJ1-6	TGTGCCAGCAGCTTGGGACAGTTCTATAATTCACCCCTCCACTTT	CASSLGQFYNSPLHF
TRBV28	TRBD2	few	TRBJ2-1	TGTGCCAGCGGACTAGCGGGAGGGGTAAATGAGCAGTTCTTC	CASGLAGGVNEQFF
TRBV11-2	NA	NA	TRBJ1-1	TGTGCCAGCATCCTTAGTCTGGGGGGTGAAGCTTTCTTT	CASILSLGGEAFF
TRBV4-1	NA	NA	TRBJ1-4	TGCGCCAGCAGCCAAAATAAGGGGGTGTCTAATGAAAAACTGTTTTTT	CASSQNKGVSNEKLFF
TRBV27	TRBD2	NA	TRBJ2-7	TGTGCCAGCAGTGGACTAGCGGGAGGAGTACGCGAGCAGTACTTC	CASSGLAGGVREQYF
TRBV4-2	TRBD1	NA	TRBJ2-2	TGTGCCAGCAGCGGACAGGGGGCGCGGGGCACCGGGGAGCTGTTTTTT	CASSGQGARGTGELFF
TRBV21-1	NA	NA	TRBJ2-7	TGTGCCAGCGTCTGCGGGAGGGCCGACTACGAGCAGTACTTC	CASVCGRADYEQYF
TRBV7-8	NA	NA	TRBJ1-1	TGTGCCAGCAGCTACCAGGGGTACACTGAAGCTTTCTTT	CASSYQGYTEAFF
TRBV19	NA	NA	TRBJ2-7	TGTGCCAGTAGTATAGACGAGGCTTTACCGGGCGAGCAGTACTTC	CASSIDEALPGEQYF
TRBV7-6	TRBD1	once	TRBJ2-7	TGTGCCAGCAGCTTACTCCGGGACAGGGTCCACGAGCAGTACTTC	CASSLLRDRVHEQYF
TRBV5-1	TRBD2	NA	TRBJ2-7	TGCGCCAGCAGCCCCAATGGTAGACTAGCGGGCGAGCAGTACTTC	CASSPNGRLAGEQYF
TRBV19	TRBD1	few	TRBJ2-7	TGTGCCAGTAGCTCGACAGGGTCGGACGAGCAGTACTTC	CASSSTGSDEQYF
TRBV5-1	TRBD1	NA	TRBJ2-3	TGCGCCAGCAGCTTACAGGGGCCACACACAGATACGCAGTATTTT	CASSLQGPHTDTQYF
TRBV7-2	NA	NA	TRBJ1-5	TGTGCCAGCAGCCCGAGGGCGGGGTCCCAGCCCCAGCATTTT	CASSPRAGSQPQHF
TRBV6-6	TRBD1	NA	TRBJ2-7	TGTGCCAGCAGGGACAGGGATATGGACGAGCAGTACTTC	CASRDRDMDEQYF
TRBV7-2	NA	NA	TRBJ2-5	TGTGCCAGCAGTCGTACAGGGGAGACCCAGTACTTC	CASSRTGETQYF
TRBV5-4	NA	NA	TRBJ1-2	TGTGCCAGCAGCCTGGACAGCAACTATGGCTACACCTTC	CASSLDSNYGYTF
TRBV27	TRBD1	few	TRBJ2-3	TGTGCCAGCAGTCGGATACAGGGGAGAGATACGCAGTATTTT	CASSRIQGRDTQYF
TRBV7-2	NA	NA	TRBJ1-2	TGTGCCAGCAGCTTAGCTGGGACACCGGGGGGCTATGGCTACACCTTC	CASSLAGTPGGYGYTF
TRBV28	NA	NA	TRBJ2-7	TGTGCCAGCAGTTTATCCCGGGAGCAGTACTTC	CASSLSREQYF
TRBV6-1	NA	NA	TRBJ2-3	TGTGCCAGCAGTCCCTTTACAGATACGCAGTATTTT	CASSPFTDTQYF
TRBV5-4	NA	NA	TRBJ2-1	TGTGCCAGCAGCTCGAGCCGGGACAAGAGCTCCTACAATGAGCAGTTCTTC	CASSSSRDKSSYNEQFF
TRBV28	TRBD1	NA	TRBJ2-7	TGTGCCAGCGGGACAGTGTACGAGCAGTACTTC	CASGTVYEQYF
TRBV30	NA	NA	TRBJ2-7	TGTGCCTGGAGTGTGGCTTCACGATCCTACGAGCAGTACTTC	CAWSVASRSYEQYF
TRBV10-3	NA	NA	TRBJ1-1	TGTGCCATCAGTTTGGGGATAGCGAACACTGAAGCTTTCTTT	CAISLGIANTEAFF
TRBV7-9	TRBD2	few	TRBJ2-5	TGTGCCAGCAGCTCCGGACTAGCGGGGGGAGGGGAGACCCAGTACTTC	CASSSGLAGGGETQYF
TRBV6-5	TRBD1	NA	TRBJ2-2	TGTGCCAGCAGACCGGACAGGGGGAGTTCGGGGGAGCTGTTTTTT	CASRPDRGSSGELFF
TRBV19	TRBD1	NA	TRBJ2-3	TGTGCCAGTAGTAAGGGACAGGGTAGCACAGATACGCAGTATTTT	CASSKGQGSTDTQYF
TRBV6-1	NA	NA	TRBJ1-5	TGTGCCAGCAGTGAAAACTTGGATAGTAGCAATCAGCCCCAGCATTTT	CASSENLDSSNQPQHF
TRBV6-5	NA	NA	TRBJ2-5	TGTGCCAGCAGTAGGAATTGGCAGGTTCAAGAGACCCAGTACTTC	CASSRNWQVQETQYF
TRBV4-2	NA	NA	TRBJ2-3	TGTGCCAGCAGCCAAACCGACAGGTTGGAAACAGATACGCAGTATTTT	CASSQTDRLETDTQYF
TRBV7-2	TRBD2	once	TRBJ2-1	TGTGCCAGCAGCTCCCCGGGAGGACTACACAATGAGCAGTTCTTC	CASSSPGGLHNEQFF
TRBV18	NA	NA	TRBJ1-1	TGTGCCAGCCGAACCCGATTAGGAGAAGCTTTCTTT	CASRTRLGEAFF
TRBV10-3	NA	NA	TRBJ1-1	TGTGCCATCAGTGAGAACACCATGAACACTGAAGCTTTCTTT	CAISENTMNTEAFF
TRBV28	NA	NA	TRBJ1-4	TGTGCCAGCAGTTTACGGCTTACCAATGAAAAACTGTTTTTT	CASSLRLTNEKLFF
TRBV30	NA	NA	TRBJ2-3	TGTGCCTGGAGTGGGGAGACTGGGGGGAGAACAGATACGCAGTATTTT	CAWSGETGGRTDTQYF
TRBV27	TRBD1	NA	TRBJ1-5	TGTGCCAGCAGTCTAAGGCCCGGGACAGACAGCAATCAGCCCCAGCATTTT	CASSLRPGTDSNQPQHF
TRBV7-2	NA	NA	TRBJ2-5	TGTGCCAGCAGCGGGCGTAGGGAGGGGGCCCAGTACTTC	CASSGRREGAQYF
TRBV4-1	TRBD1	NA	TRBJ2-5	TGCGCCAGCAGCCAAGGGGGGACAGGGTCTGGGGAGACCCAGTACTTC	CASSQGGTGSGETQYF
TRBV5-1	NA	NA	TRBJ1-1	TGCGCCAGCAGCTTGGGGGGACGGCTCACTGAAGCTTTCTTT	CASSLGGRLTEAFF
TRBV20-1	NA	NA	TRBJ2-1	TGCAGTGCCCAGGGGTACAATGAGCAGTTCTTC	CSAQGYNEQFF
TRBV7-9	TRBD2	NA	TRBJ2-7	TGTGCCAGCAGCTTAGGTGGAGCGGGGAGCTCCTACGAGCAGTACTTC	CASSLGGAGSSYEQYF
TRBV7-2	TRBD1	NA	TRBJ1-3	TGTGCCAGCAGCTTCTCCAGGGACAGCTTCGGAAACACCATATATTTT	CASSFSRDSFGNTIYF
TRBV7-2	NA	NA	TRBJ2-5	TGTGCCAGCAGCCCTTGGACTCAAGAGACCCAGTACTTC	CASSPWTQETQYF
TRBV27	TRBD2	NA	TRBJ2-5	TGTGCCAGCAGTTCTGGACTAGCAGGAGAGACCCAGTACTTC	CASSSGLAGETQYF
TRBV6-5	NA	NA	TRBJ2-7	TGTGCCAGCAGTTCTTCAGGGTTACCGCAGTACTTC	CASSSSGLPQYF
TRBV7-8	NA	NA	TRBJ1-2	TGTGCCAGCAGCTTAGGGGGGGGTGGCTACACCTTC	CASSLGGGGYTF
TRBV5-1	NA	NA	TRBJ2-7	TGCGCCAGCAGCTTGGAGGGGGACACCAGATACGAGCAGTACTTC	CASSLEGDTRYEQYF
TRBV5-1	NA	NA	TRBJ1-2	TGCGCCAGCAGGAGGGACGGGGATGGGAACAACTATGGCTACACCTTC	CASRRDGDGNNYGYTF
TRBV9	NA	NA	TRBJ2-7	TGTGCCAGCAGCGTAGGGGCAGGGAGCTCCTACGAGCAGTACTTC	CASSVGAGSSYEQYF
TRBV5-1	TRBD1	NA	TRBJ2-7	TGCGCCAGCAGCTTCGGGACAGGGAACGAGCAGTACTTC	CASSFGTGNEQYF
TRBV14	NA	NA	TRBJ2-7	TGTGCCAGCAGCCGGGACGTAGGCTACGAGCAGTACTTC	CASSRDVGYEQYF